The 20 T cell receptor beta chains below come from one sample, sequenced in a study of blood T cell repertoires in COVID-19. The table came from immunoSEQ multiplex PCR; TCRdb's copy has only in-frame clones and leaves some out. The profile shows approximately 260,000 clones, nearly 90% of them singletons. Sequences were obtained from PBMCs or T cells enriched from blood (not recorded which). The receptors derive from a woman aged 55-75 years who had recovered from COVID-19.

The chain recombines TRBV28 with TRBJ1-2; TRBD1 matches 7 bases. The V gene end was trimmed by 3 bases and the J gene end by 8 bases; junction bases not matched to a gene: 15. The CDR3 extends over 16 amino acids. Germline CDR1 reads MDHEN; CDR2 reads SYDVKM. CDR3 sequence reads: CASSFWFQGGQQGYTF. DNA of the CDR3: TGTGCCAGCAGTTTTTGGTTTCAAGGGGGACAGCAAGGCTACACCTTC.

This chain uses TRBV28 with TRBJ1-2, with D unresolved. The CDR3 contains 15 residues. V was cut by 2 bases and J by 2 bases, with 12 bases left in between. Germline lookup yields CDR1 MDHEN and CDR2 SYDVKM. CDR3 coding DNA: TGTGCCAGCAGTTTAATGTCGGTTAACAACTATGGCTACACCTTC. Translating gives CASSLMSVNNYGYTF.

The CDR3 DNA reads TGTGCCAGTAGTATAAAGACAGGTTCTGGGGCCAACGTCCTGACTTTC. Protein: CASSIKTGSGANVLTF. The chain joins TRBV19 to TRBJ2-6, with D maybe TRBD1 (6 bases). Germline V lookup: CDR1 LNHDA, CDR2 SQIVND (reference sequence). CDR3 size: 16 residues. The V gene lost 2 bases and the J gene lost 1 base, with 9 bases spanning the gap. Drawing the rest from reference TRBV19 and TRBJ2-6, the complete variable domain is DGGITQSPKYLFRKEGQNVTLSCEQNLNHDAMYWYRQDPGQGLRLIYYSQIVNDFQKGDIAEGYSVSREKKESFPLTVTSAQKNPTAFYLCASSIKTGSGANVLTFGAGSRLTVL.

The V gene is TRBV6-5, the J gene TRBJ2-2, with TRBD1 matching 7 bases. CDR1 is MNHEY and CDR2 is SVGAGI in the germline V gene. J was trimmed by 0 bases and V by 4 bases; bases with no gene match: 2. CDR3 size: 15 residues. As DNA, the CDR3 is TGTGCCAGCAGTTCGACAGGGACGAACACCGGGGAGCTGTTTTTT. Translating gives CASSSTGTNTGELFF.

The chain has TRBV7-3 and TRBJ1-6, with D possibly matching TRBD1 (6 bases). Trimming took 5 bases from V and 9 from J, leaving 17 bases between them. The length of the CDR3 is 15 residues. Germline-derived CDR1 and CDR2 are SGHTA and FQGTGA. CDR3 DNA sequence: TGTGCCAGCAGCCCCGGCCAGGGGTTAGGTTCACCCCTCCACTTT. It encodes CASSPGQGLGSPLHF.

This chain connects TRBV28 to TRBJ1-2; TRBD1 matches at 7 bases. The CDR3 contains 14 residues. V lost 5 bases, J lost 6 bases, and 9 bases stayed unmatched. Germline V gene lookup returns CDR1 MDHEN and CDR2 SYDVKM. CDR3 DNA: TGTGCCAGCAGTGTCACAGGGGCAAGCGATGGCTACACCTTC. It translates to CASSVTGASDGYTF.

The rearrangement joins TRBV7-9 to TRBJ2-2, with 9 bases that match TRBD2. From germline, CDR1 is SEHNR and CDR2 FQNEAQ (reference sequence). V trimming: 2 bases; J trimming: 6 bases; junction bases outside the gene matches: 7. CDR3 length: 16 amino acids. The CDR3 nucleotides are TGTGCCAGCAGCTTAAGGCGGGGGGGCCCTCCCGGGGAGCTGTTTTTT. It translates to CASSLRRGGPPGELFF.

The chain employs TRBV20-1 and TRBJ2-1; D unresolved. V shed 3 bases and J shed 0 bases, with 9 bases lying between them. Germline V gene sequence: CDR1 DFQATT, CDR2 SNEGSKA (reference sequence). The CDR3 loop spans 14 amino acids. DNA of the CDR3: TGCAGTGCTAGTTTGCGGAGCTCCTACAATGAGCAGTTCTTC. Amino acids: CSASLRSSYNEQFF.

The rearrangement uses TRBV25-1 and TRBJ1-4; 7 bases match TRBD1. The germline V gene encodes CDR1 MGHDK and CDR2 SYGVNS. The V gene end was trimmed by 8 bases and the J gene end by 4 bases; junction bases not matched to a gene: 7. This CDR3 has 14 residues. The CDR3 protein is CASSRQGSNEKLFF. CDR3 nucleotide sequence: TGTGCCAGCTCCCGACAGGGCAGTAATGAAAAACTGTTTTTT.

Points on this clone: One junction end does not reproduce the germline sequence, and a read error may be involved. The chain is built from TRBV11-3 and TRBJ1-1; the D gene is possibly TRBD1 (6 bases). The CDR3 runs 13 residues. Germline V CDR1 and CDR2: SGHNT, YENEEA. CDR3 bases: TGTGCCAGCAGCCTAGAGGCGGGGGCAGAAGCTTTCTTT. It yields the protein CASSLEAGAEAFF.

The V and J genes are TRBV28 and TRBJ1-6; tentatively, D is TRBD1 (5 bases). CDR1 is MDHEN and CDR2 is SYDVKM in the germline V gene. V was pared by 6 bases and J by 10 bases, with 16 bases between. The CDR3 length is 14 residues. The CDR3 here is CASRRSGSVSPLHF. CDR3 coding DNA: TGTGCCAGCAGACGATCAGGGTCGGTGTCACCCCTCCACTTT.

The J gene is TRBJ2-1, the V gene TRBV28, with no clear D. The V and J ends lost 5 bases and 5 bases respectively, with 13 bases between them. The CDR3 has 14 amino acids. Germline assignment: CDR1 MDHEN and CDR2 SYDVKM. CDR3 sequence reads: CASSLPQVNNEQFF. The DNA for the CDR3 is TGTGCCAGCAGTCTCCCGCAGGTTAACAATGAGCAGTTCTTC. Together with reference TRBV28 and TRBJ2-1, the CDR3 gives the full variable domain: DVKVTQSSRYLVKRTGEKVFLECVQDMDHENMFWYRQDPGLGLRLIYFSYDVKMKEKGDIPEGYSVSREKKERFSLILESASTNQTSMYLCASSLPQVNNEQFFGPGTRLTVL.

The V call is TRBV2, the J call TRBJ2-1, with D uncertain. The CDR3 loop spans 15 amino acids. V was clipped by 0 bases and J by 0 bases, with 6 bases between them. Looked up from germline, CDR1 is SNHLY and CDR2 is FYNNEI. The CDR3 bases are TGTGCCAGCAGTGAAGCTATGAGCTCCTACAATGAGCAGTTCTTC. It yields the protein CASSEAMSSYNEQFF.

This clone was detected only once. The rearrangement joins TRBV27 to TRBJ2-4; D gene unclear. The CDR3 sequence is 15 residues long. CDR1 is MNHEY and CDR2 is SMNVEV in the germline V gene (reference sequence). V shed 4 bases and J shed 1 base, with 11 bases lying between them. CDR3 amino acids: CASSSLTMAKNIQYF. The CDR3 DNA follows: TGTGCCAGCAGTTCCCTGACAATGGCCAAAAACATTCAGTACTTC.

The V and J genes are TRBV7-3 and TRBJ2-1; TRBD2 aligns across 12 bases. V trimming: 2 bases; J trimming: 8 bases; junction bases outside the gene matches: 4. Germline CDR1 reads SGHTA; CDR2 reads FQGTGA. The CDR3 covers 15 residues. The CDR3 here is CASSLRLAGADEQFF. The CDR3 region has the DNA TGTGCCAGCAGCTTACGACTAGCGGGAGCGGATGAGCAGTTCTTC. The variable domain in full, completed from reference TRBV7-3 and TRBJ2-1, reads GAGVSQTPSNKVTEKGKYVELRCDPISGHTALYWYRQSLGQGPEFLIYFQGTGAADDSGLPNDRFFAVRPEGSVSTLKIQRTERGDSAVYLCASSLRLAGADEQFFGPGTRLTVL.

The chain joins TRBV18 to TRBJ2-5, with no clear D. The CDR3 contains 13 residues. The germline V gene has CDR1 KGHSH and CDR2 LQKENI. The V gene lost 3 bases and the J gene lost 2 bases, with 7 bases spanning the gap. The chain's CDR3 is CASSPPVQETQYF. In DNA form, the CDR3 reads TGTGCCAGCTCACCTCCAGTGCAAGAGACCCAGTACTTC.

The chain has TRBV3-1 (or the pseudogene TRBV3-2) and TRBJ1-2; D is undetermined. Trimming removed 1 base at V and 4 bases at J, with 10 bases between. The germline V gene encodes CDR1 LGHDT and CDR2 YNNKEL (reference sequence). The CDR3 has 14 residues. The CDR3 nucleotides are TGTGCCAGCAGCCAAGGGGCCCCAGCCTATGGCTACACCTTC. This encodes CASSQGAPAYGYTF.

The CDR3 DNA sequence: TGTGCCAGCACAGGGCAAACTGAAGCTTTCTTT. Its protein product is CASTGQTEAFF. The chain joins TRBV6-5 to TRBJ1-1, with TRBD1 as a possible D gene (5 bases). V lost 7 bases, J lost 5 bases, and 8 bases lay in between. This CDR3 spans 11 amino acids. Germline values: CDR1 MNHEY, CDR2 SVGAGI.

This clone was found a few times. The chain joins TRBV7-9 to TRBJ2-3, with D maybe TRBD1 (6 bases). The CDR3 is made up of 14 amino acids. The V gene lost 6 bases and the J gene lost 0 bases, with 10 bases spanning the gap. CDR1 is SEHNR and CDR2 is FQNEAQ in the germline V gene (reference sequence). CDR3 residues: CASSSTGSTDTQYF. The CDR3 DNA is TGTGCCAGCAGTTCAACAGGGAGCACAGATACGCAGTATTTT.

This sequence joins TRBV30 and TRBJ1-1; the D is unclear. The CDR3 length is 13 residues. The germline V gene has CDR1 GTSNPN and CDR2 SVGIG (reference sequence). The ends were cut back, 2 bases at V and 0 bases at J, with 7 bases in the middle. The CDR3 DNA reads as TGTGCCTGGAGTTTTGGCTTGAACACTGAAGCTTTCTTT. Its translation is CAWSFGLNTEAFF.